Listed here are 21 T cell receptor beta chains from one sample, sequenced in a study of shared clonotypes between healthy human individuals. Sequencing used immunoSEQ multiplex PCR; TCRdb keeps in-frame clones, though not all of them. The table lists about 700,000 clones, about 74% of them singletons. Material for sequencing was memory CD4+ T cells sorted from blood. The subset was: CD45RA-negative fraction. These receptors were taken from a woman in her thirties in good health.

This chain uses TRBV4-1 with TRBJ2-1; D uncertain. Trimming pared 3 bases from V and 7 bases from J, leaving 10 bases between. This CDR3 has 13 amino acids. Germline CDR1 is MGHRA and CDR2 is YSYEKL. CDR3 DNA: TGCGCCAGCAGCCACCCGAAGAGGAATGAGCAGTTCTTC. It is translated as CASSHPKRNEQFF.

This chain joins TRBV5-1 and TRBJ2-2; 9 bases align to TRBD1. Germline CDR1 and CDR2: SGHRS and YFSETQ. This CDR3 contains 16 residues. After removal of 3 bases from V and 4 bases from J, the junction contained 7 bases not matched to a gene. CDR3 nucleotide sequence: TGCGCCAGCAGCTCTACCGGGACAGGGCTCACCGGGGAGCTGTTTTTT. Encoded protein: CASSSTGTGLTGELFF. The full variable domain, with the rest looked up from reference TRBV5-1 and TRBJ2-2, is KAGVTQTPRYLIKTRGQQVTLSCSPISGHRSVSWYQQTPGQGLQFLFEYFSETQRNKGNFPGRFSGRQFSNSRSEMNVSTLELGDSALYLCASSSTGTGLTGELFFGEGSRLTVL.

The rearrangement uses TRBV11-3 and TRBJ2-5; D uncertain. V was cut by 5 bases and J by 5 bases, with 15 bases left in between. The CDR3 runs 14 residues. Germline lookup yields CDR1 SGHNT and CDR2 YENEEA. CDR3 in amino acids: CASSPGSGFETQYF. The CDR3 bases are TGTGCCAGCAGCCCTGGAAGTGGCTTCGAGACCCAGTACTTC.

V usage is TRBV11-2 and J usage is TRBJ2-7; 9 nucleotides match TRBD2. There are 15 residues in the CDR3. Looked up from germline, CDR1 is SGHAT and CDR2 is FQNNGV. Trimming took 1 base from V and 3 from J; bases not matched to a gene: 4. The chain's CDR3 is CASSLVATSGYEQYF. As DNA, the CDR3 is TGTGCCAGCAGCTTAGTCGCGACTAGCGGCTACGAGCAGTACTTC. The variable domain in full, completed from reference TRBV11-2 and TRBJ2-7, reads EAGVAQSPRYKIIEKRQSVAFWCNPISGHATLYWYQQILGQGPKLLIQFQNNGVVDDSQLPKDRFSAERLKGVDSTLKIQPAKLEDSAVYLCASSLVATSGYEQYFGPGTRLTVT.

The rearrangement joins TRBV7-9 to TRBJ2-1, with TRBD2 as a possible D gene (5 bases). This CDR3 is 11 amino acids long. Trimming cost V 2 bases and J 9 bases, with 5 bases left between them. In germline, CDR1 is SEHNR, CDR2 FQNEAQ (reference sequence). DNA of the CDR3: TGTGCCAGCAGCTTAAGCGGTGAGCAGTTCTTC. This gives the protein CASSLSGEQFF.

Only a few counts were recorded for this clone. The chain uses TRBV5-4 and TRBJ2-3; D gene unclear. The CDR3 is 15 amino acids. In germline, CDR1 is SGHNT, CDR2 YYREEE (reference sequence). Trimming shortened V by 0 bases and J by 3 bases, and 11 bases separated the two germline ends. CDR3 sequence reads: CASSLGVAATDTQYF. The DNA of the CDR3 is TGTGCCAGCAGCTTGGGGGTTGCGGCGACAGATACGCAGTATTTT.

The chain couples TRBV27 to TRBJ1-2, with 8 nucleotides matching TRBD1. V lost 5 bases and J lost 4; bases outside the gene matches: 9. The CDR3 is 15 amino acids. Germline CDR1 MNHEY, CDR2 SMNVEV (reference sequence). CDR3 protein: CASSLRWTGTYGYTF. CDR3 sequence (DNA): TGTGCCAGCAGTCTAAGATGGACAGGGACCTATGGCTACACCTTC.

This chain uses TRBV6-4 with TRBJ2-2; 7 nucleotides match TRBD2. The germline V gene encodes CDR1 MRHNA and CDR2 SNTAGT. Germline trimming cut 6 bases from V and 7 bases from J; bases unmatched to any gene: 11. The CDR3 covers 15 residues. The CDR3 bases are TGTGCCAGCAGCGGTGTTGCGGGAGAGATCGGGGAGCTGTTTTTT. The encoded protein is CASSGVAGEIGELFF.

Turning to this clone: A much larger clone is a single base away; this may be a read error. CDR3 residues: CASSFDTDTQYF. DNA of the CDR3: TGTGCCAGCAGCTTCGACACAGATACGCAGTATTTT. The chain links TRBV7-2 to TRBJ2-3; D remains unclear. This CDR3 comprises 12 residues. V lost 3 bases and J 2 bases, leaving 3 bases between the germline ends. The germline V gene has CDR1 SGHTA and CDR2 FQGNSA.

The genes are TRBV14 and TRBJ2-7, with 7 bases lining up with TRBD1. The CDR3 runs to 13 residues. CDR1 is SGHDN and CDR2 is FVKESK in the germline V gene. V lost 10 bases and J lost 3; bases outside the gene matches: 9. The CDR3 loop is CAIIDRENYEQYF. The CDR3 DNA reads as TGTGCCATCATCGACAGGGAGAACTACGAGCAGTACTTC. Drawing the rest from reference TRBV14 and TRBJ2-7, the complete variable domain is EAGVTQFPSHSVIEKGQTVTLRCDPISGHDNLYWYRRVMGKEIKFLLHFVKESKQDESGMPNNRFLAERTGGTYSTLKVQPAELEDSGVYFCAIIDRENYEQYFGPGTRLTVT.

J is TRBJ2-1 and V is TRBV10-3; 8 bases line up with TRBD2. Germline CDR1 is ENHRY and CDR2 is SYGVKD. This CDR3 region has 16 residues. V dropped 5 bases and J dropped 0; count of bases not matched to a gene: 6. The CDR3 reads CAISSGTRSSYNEQFF. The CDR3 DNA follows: TGTGCCATCAGTAGCGGGACTAGAAGCTCCTACAATGAGCAGTTCTTC.

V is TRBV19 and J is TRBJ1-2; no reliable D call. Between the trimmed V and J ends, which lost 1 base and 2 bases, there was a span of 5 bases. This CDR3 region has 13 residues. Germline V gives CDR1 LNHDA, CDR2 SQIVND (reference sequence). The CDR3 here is CASSIGNNYGYTF. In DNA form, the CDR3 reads TGTGCCAGTAGTATAGGCAACAACTATGGCTACACCTTC.

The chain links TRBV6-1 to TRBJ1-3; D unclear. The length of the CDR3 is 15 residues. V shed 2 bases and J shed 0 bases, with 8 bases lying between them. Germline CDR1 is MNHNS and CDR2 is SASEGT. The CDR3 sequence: CASSEQLSSGNTIYF. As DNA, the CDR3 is TGTGCCAGCAGTGAACAGCTCAGCTCTGGAAACACCATATATTTT.

The CDR3 DNA reads as TGTGCCAGCAGTGAAACCCACCGCGATACGCAGTATTTT. Amino acid sequence: CASSETHRDTQYF. The genes are TRBV6-1 and TRBJ2-3; D ambiguous. The ends were cut back, 2 bases at V and 6 bases at J, with 9 bases in the middle. Germline loops: CDR1 MNHNS, CDR2 SASEGT. The CDR3 spans 13 residues.

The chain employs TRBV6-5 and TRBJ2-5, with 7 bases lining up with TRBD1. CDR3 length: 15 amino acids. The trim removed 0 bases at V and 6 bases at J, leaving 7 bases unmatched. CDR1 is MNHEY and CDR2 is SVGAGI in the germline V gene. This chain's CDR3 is CASSYSYQGVKTQYF. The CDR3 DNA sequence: TGTGCCAGCAGTTACTCATACCAGGGGGTGAAGACCCAGTACTTC.

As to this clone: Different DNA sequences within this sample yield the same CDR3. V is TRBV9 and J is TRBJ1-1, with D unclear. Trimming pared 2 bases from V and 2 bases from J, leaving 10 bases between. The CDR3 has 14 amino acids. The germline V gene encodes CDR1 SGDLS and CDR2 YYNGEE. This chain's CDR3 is CASSVGASNTEAFF. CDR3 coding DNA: TGTGCCAGCAGCGTCGGAGCATCTAACACTGAAGCTTTCTTT.

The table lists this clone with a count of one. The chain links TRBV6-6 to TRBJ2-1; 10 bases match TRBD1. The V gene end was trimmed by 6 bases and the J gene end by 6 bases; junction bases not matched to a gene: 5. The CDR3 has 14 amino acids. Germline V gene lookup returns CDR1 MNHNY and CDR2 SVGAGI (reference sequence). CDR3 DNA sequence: TGTGCCAGCAGCCCGGGACAGGGGCCCAATGAGCAGTTCTTC. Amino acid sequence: CASSPGQGPNEQFF.

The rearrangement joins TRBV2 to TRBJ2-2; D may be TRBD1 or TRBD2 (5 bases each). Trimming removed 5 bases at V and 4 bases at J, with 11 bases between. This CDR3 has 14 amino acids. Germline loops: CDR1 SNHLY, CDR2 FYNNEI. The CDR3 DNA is TGTGCCAGCAGTTGGGACGGAGCCACCGGGGAGCTGTTTTTT. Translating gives CASSWDGATGELFF.

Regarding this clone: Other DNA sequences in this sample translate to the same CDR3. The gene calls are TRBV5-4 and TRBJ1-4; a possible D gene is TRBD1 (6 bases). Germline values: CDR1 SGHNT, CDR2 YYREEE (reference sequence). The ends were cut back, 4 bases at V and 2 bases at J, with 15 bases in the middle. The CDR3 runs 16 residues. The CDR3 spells CASSLWIGGTNEKLFF. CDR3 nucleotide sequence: TGTGCCAGCAGCCTGTGGATTGGGGGCACTAATGAAAAACTGTTTTTT.

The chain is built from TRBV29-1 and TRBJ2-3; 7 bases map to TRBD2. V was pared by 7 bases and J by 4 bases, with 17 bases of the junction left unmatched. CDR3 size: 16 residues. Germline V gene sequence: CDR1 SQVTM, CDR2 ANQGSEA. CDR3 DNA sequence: TGCAGCGCCCCGGGGGGTTTCGGCGGGATGGCAGATACGCAGTATTTT. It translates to CSAPGGFGGMADTQYF.

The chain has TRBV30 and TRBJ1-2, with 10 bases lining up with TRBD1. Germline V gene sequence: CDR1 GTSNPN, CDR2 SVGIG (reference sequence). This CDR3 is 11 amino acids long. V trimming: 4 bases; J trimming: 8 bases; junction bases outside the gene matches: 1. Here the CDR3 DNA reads TGTGCCTGGACGGGACAGGGGGGCTACACCTTC. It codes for CAWTGQGGYTF.